Described below is a single T cell receptor (beta chain) sequence and its context. The antigen is undetermined. This record comes from a study of T cell responses to AZD1222 COVID-19 vaccine. Notes on the study in general: Dominant at 160-218 and 743-854, vaccine-associated CD4 TCRs also spanned spike. Breadth and depth of Spike-specific TCRs rose after two AZD1222 doses. The study identified only six AZD1222 recipients as seropositive at baseline.

Method: immunoSEQ multiplex PCR; TCRdb's copy keeps in-frame clones and lacks some. The top ten hold approximately 7% of the sample, which has over 65,000 clones, around 85% seen once. Sequenced here: peripheral blood, sampled on day 0 of AZD1222 vaccination. The receptor comes from an adult in good health.

CDR3 bases: TGTGCCACCAGTGATTTAGGCGGGGCGGGACGAGAGACCCAGTACTTC. This gives the protein CATSDLGGAGRETQYF. The chain links TRBV24-1 to TRBJ2-5, with a weak D call TRBD2 (6 bases). Looked up from germline, CDR1 is KGHDR and CDR2 is SFDVKD. The V gene lost 1 base and the J gene lost 4 bases, with 15 bases spanning the gap. The CDR3 totals 16 residues.